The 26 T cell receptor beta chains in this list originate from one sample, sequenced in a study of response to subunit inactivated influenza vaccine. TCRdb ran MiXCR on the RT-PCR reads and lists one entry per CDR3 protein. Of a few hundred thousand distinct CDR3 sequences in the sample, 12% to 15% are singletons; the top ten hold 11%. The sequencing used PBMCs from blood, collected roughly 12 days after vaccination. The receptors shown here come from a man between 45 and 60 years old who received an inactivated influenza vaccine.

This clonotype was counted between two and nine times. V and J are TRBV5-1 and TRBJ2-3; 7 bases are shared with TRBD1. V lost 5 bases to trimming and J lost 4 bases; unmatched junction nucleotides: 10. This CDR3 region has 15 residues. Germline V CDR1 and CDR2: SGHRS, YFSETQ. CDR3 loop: CASRQSQGMPDTQYF. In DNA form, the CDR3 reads TGCGCCAGCAGGCAGTCACAGGGGATGCCAGATACGCAGTATTTT.

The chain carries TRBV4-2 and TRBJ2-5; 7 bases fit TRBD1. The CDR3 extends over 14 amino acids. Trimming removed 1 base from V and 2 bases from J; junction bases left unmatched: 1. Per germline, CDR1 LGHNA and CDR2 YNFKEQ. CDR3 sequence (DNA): TGTGCCAGCAGCCAAGCGGGACAGCAAGAGACCCAGTACTTC. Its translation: CASSQAGQQETQYF.

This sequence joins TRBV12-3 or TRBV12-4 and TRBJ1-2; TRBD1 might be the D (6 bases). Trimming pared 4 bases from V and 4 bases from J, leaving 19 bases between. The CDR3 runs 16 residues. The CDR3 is CASSSLDEGGLYGYTF. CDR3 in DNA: TGTGCCAGCAGTTCCCTCGACGAGGGGGGGCTCTATGGCTACACCTTC.

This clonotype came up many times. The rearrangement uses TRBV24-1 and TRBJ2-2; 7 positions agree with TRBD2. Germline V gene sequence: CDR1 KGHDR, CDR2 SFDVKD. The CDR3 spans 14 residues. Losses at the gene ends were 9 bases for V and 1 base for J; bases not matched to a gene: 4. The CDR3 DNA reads TGTGCCACCCAGGAGCGGGGGAACACCGGGGAGCTGTTTTTT. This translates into CATQERGNTGELFF.

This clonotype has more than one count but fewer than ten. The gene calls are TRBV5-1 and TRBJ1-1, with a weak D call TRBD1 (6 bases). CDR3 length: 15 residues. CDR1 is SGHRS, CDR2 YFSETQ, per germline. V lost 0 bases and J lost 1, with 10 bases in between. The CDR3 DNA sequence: TGCGCCAGCAGCTTGGGGTGGACAGAGAACACTGAAGCTTTCTTT. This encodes CASSLGWTENTEAFF.

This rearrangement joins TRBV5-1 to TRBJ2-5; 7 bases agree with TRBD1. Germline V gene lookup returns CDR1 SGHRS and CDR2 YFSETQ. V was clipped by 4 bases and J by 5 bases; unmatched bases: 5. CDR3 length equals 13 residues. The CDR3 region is CASSATGWETQYF. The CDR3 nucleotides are TGCGCCAGCAGCGCGACAGGGTGGGAGACCCAGTACTTC.

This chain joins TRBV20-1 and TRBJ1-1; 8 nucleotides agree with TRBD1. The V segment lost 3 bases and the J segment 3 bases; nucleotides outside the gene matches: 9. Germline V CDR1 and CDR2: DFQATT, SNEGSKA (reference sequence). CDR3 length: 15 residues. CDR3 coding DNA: TGCAGTGCTAGCCCGGGACAGGCTAGGGACACTGAAGCTTTCTTT. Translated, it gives CSASPGQARDTEAFF.

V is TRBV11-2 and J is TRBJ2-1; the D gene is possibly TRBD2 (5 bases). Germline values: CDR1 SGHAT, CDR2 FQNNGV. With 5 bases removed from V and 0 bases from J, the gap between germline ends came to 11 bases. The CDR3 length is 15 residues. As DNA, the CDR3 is TGTGCCAGCAGCGTCCGGACTGCCTCCTACAATGAGCAGTTCTTC. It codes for CASSVRTASYNEQFF.

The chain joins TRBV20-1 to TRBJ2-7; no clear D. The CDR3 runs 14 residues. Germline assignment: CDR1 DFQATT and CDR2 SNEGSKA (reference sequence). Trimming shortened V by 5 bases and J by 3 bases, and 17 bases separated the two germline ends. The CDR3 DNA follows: TGCAGTGCTCCTTTATCAATAGGGCGCTACGAGCAGTACTTC. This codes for CSAPLSIGRYEQYF.

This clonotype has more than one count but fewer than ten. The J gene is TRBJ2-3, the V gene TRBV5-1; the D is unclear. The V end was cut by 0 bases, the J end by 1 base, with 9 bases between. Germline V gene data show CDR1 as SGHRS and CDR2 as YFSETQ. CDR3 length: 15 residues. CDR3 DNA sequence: TGCGCCAGCAGCTTGGGGACCCTCGGCACAGATACGCAGTATTTT. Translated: CASSLGTLGTDTQYF. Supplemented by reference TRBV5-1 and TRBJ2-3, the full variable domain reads KAGVTQTPRYLIKTRGQQVTLSCSPISGHRSVSWYQQTPGQGLQFLFEYFSETQRNKGNFPGRFSGRQFSNSRSEMNVSTLELGDSALYLCASSLGTLGTDTQYFGPGTRLTVL.

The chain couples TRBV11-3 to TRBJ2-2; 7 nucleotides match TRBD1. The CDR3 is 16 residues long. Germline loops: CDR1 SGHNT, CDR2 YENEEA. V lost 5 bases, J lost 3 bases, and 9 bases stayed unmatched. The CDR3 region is CASSHRTGVDTGELFF. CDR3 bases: TGTGCCAGCAGCCACCGAACAGGGGTCGACACCGGGGAGCTGTTTTTT.

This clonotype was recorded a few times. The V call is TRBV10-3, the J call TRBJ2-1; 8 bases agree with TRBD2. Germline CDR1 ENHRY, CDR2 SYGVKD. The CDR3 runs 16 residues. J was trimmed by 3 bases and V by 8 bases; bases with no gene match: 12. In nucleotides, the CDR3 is TGTGCCATCGGGACCGGCGGGGGGAGGATCTACAATGAGCAGTTCTTC. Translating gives CAIGTGGGRIYNEQFF.

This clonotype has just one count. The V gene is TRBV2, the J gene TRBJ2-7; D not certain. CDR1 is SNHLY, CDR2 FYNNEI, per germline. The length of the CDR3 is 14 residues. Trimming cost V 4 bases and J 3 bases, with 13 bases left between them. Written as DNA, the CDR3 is TGTGCCAGCAGTGGGACGGCAGGAATCTACGAGCAGTACTTC. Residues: CASSGTAGIYEQYF. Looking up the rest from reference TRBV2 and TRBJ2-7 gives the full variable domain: EPEVTQTPSHQVTQMGQEVILRCVPISNHLYFYWYRQILGQKVEFLVSFYNNEISEKSEIFDDQFSVERPDGSNFTLKIRSTKLEDSAMYFCASSGTAGIYEQYFGPGTRLTVT.

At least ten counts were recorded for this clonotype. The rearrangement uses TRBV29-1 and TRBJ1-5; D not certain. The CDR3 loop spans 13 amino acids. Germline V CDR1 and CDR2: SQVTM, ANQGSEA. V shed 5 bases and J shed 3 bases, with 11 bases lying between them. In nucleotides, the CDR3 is TGCAGCGTTAGCCAGGAAACCAATCAGCCCCAGCATTTT. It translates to CSVSQETNQPQHF.

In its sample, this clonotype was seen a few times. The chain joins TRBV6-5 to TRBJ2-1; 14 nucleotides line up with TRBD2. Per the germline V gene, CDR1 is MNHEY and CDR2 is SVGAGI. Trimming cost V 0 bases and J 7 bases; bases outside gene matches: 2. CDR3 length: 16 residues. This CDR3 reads CASSYSTSGGGNEQFF. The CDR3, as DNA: TGTGCCAGCAGTTACTCGACTAGCGGGGGGGGTAATGAGCAGTTCTTC.

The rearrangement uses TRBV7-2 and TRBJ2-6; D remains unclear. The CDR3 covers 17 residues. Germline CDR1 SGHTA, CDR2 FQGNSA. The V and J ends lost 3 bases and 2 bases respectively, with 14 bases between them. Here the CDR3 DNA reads TGTGCCAGCAGCTTTGGGCTCTTAGGCGCTGGGGCCAACGTCCTGACTTTC. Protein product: CASSFGLLGAGANVLTF. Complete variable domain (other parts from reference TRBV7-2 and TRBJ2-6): GAGVSQSPSNKVTEKGKDVELRCDPISGHTALYWYRQSLGQGLEFLIYFQGNSAPDKSGLPSDRFSAERTGGSVSTLTIQRTQQEDSAVYLCASSFGLLGAGANVLTFGAGSRLTVL.

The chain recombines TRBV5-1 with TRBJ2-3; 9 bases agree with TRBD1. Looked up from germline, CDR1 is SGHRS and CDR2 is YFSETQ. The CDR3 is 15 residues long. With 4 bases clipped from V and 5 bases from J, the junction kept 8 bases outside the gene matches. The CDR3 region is CASSIGTGRVDTQYF. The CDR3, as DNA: TGCGCCAGCAGCATAGGGACAGGGAGAGTAGATACGCAGTATTTT. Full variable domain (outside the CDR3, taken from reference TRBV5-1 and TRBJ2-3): KAGVTQTPRYLIKTRGQQVTLSCSPISGHRSVSWYQQTPGQGLQFLFEYFSETQRNKGNFPGRFSGRQFSNSRSEMNVSTLELGDSALYLCASSIGTGRVDTQYFGPGTRLTVL.

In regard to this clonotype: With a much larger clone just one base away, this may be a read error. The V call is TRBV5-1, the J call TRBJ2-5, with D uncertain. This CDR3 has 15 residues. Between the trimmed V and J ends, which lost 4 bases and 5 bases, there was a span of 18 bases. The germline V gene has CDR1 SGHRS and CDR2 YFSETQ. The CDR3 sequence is CASSQTGPPGETQYF. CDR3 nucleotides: TGCGCCAGCAGCCAAACGGGCCCACCAGGCGAGACCCAGTACTTC. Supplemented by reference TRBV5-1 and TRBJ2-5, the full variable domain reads KAGVTQTPRYLIKTRGQQVTLSCSPISGHRSVSWYQQTPGQGLQFLFEYFSETQRNKGNFPGRFSGRQFSNSRSEMNVSTLELGDSALYLCASSQTGPPGETQYFGPGTRLLVL.

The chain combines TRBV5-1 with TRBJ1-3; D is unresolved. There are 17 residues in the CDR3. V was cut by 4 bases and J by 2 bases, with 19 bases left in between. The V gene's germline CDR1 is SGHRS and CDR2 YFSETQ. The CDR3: CASSDARPSLTGNTIYF. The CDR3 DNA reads TGCGCCAGCAGCGATGCTCGTCCCTCCCTGACTGGAAACACCATATATTTT. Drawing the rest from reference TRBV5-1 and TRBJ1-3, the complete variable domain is KAGVTQTPRYLIKTRGQQVTLSCSPISGHRSVSWYQQTPGQGLQFLFEYFSETQRNKGNFPGRFSGRQFSNSRSEMNVSTLELGDSALYLCASSDARPSLTGNTIYFGEGSWLTVV.

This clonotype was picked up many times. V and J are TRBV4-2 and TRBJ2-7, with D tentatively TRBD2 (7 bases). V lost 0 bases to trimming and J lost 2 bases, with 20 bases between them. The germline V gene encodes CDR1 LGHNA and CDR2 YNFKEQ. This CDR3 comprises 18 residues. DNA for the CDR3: TGTGCCAGCAGCCAAGAGGGTCTTAGCCGGGGGGCCCCCTACGAGCAGTACTTC. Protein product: CASSQEGLSRGAPYEQYF.

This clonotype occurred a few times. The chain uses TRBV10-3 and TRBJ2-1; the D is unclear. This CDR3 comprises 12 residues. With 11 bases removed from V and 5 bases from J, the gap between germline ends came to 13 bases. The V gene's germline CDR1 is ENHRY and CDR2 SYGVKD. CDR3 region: CASKTGNNEQFF. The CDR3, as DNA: TGTGCCTCCAAGACTGGAAACAATGAGCAGTTCTTC.

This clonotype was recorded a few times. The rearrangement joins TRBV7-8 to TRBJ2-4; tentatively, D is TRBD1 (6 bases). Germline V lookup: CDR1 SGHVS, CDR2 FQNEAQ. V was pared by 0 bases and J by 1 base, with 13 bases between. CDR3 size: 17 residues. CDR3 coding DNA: TGTGCCAGCAGCTTAGCGAACTCGAGGGGGGCCAAAAACATTCAGTACTTC. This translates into CASSLANSRGAKNIQYF.

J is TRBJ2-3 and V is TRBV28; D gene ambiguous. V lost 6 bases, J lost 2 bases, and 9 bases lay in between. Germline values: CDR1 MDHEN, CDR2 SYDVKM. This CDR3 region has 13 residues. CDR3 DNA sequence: TGTGCCAGCAGCCCCGTCAACACAGATACGCAGTATTTT. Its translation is CASSPVNTDTQYF.

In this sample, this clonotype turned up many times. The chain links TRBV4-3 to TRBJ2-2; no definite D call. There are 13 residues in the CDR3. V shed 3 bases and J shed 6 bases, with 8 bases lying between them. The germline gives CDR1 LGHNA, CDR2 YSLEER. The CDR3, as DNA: TGCGCCAGCAGCCAGGCAAATGCCGGGGAGCTGTTTTTT. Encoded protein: CASSQANAGELFF.

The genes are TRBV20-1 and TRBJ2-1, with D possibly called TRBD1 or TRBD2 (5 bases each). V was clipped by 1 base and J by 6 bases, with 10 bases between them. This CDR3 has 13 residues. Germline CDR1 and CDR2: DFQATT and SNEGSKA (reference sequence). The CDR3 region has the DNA TGCAGTGCTAGAGTCCCGGGACGCAATGAGCAGTTCTTC. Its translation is CSARVPGRNEQFF.

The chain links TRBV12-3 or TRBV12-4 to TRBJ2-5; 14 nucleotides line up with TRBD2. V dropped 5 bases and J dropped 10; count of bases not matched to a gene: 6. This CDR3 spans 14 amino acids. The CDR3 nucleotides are TGTGCCAGCAGTCCCGGGACTAGCGGGAGCGACCAGTACTTC. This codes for CASSPGTSGSDQYF.